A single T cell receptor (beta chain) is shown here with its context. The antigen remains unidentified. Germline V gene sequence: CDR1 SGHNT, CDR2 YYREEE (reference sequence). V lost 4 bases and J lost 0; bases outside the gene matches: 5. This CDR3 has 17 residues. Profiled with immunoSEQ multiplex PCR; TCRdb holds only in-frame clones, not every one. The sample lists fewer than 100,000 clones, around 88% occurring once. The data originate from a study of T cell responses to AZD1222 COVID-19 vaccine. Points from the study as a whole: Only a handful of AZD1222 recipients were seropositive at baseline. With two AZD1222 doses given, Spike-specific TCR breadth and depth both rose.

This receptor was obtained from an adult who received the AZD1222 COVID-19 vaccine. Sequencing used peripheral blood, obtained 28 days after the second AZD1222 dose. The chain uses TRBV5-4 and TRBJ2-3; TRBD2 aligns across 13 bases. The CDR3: CASSRGLAGSSTDTQYF. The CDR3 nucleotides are TGTGCCAGCAGCAGGGGACTAGCGGGGTCTAGCACAGATACGCAGTATTTT. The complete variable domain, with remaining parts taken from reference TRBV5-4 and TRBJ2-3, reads ETGVTQSPTHLIKTRGQQVTLRCSSQSGHNTVSWYQQALGQGPQFIFQYYREEENGRGNFPPRFSGLQFPNYSSELNVNALELDDSALYLCASSRGLAGSSTDTQYFGPGTRLTVL.